This TCR beta chain is drawn from a study of blood T cell repertoires in COVID-19. On the study more broadly: Sites in the United States, Italy and Spain provided acute and convalescent COVID-19 samples. The analysed material was cDNA or gDNA that came from T cells, B-cell-depleted T cells, or PBMCs.

The germline V gene has CDR1 SEHNR and CDR2 FQNEAQ (reference sequence). This CDR3 has 15 amino acids. V shed 5 bases and J 2 bases; nucleotides not matched to a gene: 7. The method was immunoSEQ multiplex PCR; TCRdb's version includes in-frame clones alone and lacks a portion of them. This sample yields 150,000 to 200,000 clones, of which roughly 86% are seen a single time; more than 3% belongs to the top ten. The sequencing sample was made of peripheral blood. The chain employs TRBV7-9 and TRBJ2-7; TRBD1 agrees at 9 bases. The sequence was collected from a man between 65 and 79 years old with acute or convalescent COVID-19. CDR3 region: CASSPSGDRAYEQYF. The DNA of the CDR3 is TGTGCCAGCAGCCCTAGTGGGGACAGGGCCTACGAGCAGTACTTC.